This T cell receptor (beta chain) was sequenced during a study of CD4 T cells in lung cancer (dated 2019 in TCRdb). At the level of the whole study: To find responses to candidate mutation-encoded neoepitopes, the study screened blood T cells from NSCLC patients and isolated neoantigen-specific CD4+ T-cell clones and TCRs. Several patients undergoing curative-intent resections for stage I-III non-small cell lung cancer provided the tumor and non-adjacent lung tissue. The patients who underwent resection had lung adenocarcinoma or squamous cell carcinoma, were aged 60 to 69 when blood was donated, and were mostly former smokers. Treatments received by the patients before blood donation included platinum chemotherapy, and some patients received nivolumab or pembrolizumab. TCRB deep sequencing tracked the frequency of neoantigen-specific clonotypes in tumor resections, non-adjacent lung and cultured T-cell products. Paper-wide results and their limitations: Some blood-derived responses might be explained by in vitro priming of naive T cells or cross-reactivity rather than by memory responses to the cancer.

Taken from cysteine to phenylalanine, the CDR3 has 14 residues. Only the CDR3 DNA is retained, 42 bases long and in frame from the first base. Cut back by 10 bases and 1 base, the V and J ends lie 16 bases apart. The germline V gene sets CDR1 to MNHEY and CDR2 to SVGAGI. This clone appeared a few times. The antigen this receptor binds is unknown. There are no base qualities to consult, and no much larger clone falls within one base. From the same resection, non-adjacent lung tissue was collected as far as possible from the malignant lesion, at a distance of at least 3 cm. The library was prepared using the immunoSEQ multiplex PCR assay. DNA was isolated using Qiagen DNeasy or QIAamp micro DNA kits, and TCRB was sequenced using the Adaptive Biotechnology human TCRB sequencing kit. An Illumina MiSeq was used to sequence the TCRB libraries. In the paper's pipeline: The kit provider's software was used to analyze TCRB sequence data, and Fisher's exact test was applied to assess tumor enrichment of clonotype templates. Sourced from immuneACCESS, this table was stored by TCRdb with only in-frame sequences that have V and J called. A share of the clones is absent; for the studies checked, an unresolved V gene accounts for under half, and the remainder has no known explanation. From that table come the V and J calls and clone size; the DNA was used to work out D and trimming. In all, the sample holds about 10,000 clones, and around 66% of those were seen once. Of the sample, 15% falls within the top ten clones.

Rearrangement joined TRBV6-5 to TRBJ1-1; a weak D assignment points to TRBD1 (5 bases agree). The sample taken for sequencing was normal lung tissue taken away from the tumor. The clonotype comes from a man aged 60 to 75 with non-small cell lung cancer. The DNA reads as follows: TGTGCCACCGTTGCGGGGCGTTGGAACACTGAAGCTTTCTTT. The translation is CATVAGRWNTEAFF.